This paragraph covers one T cell receptor beta chain sequence. These data originate in a study of T cell changes during pregnancy in multiple sclerosis. Per the germline V gene, CDR1 is MDHEN and CDR2 is SYDVKM. CDR3 length equals 15 residues. V lost 5 bases and J lost 3; bases outside the gene matches: 6. TCRdb's copy holds only in-frame clones and misses some; the assay was immunoSEQ multiplex PCR. The data show under 50,000 clones, 90% seen once. The sequenced sample was peripheral blood, obtained in the first trimester of pregnancy. The genes are TRBV28 and TRBJ2-1, with 8 bases matching TRBD1. The clonotype originates from a female donor in good health, enrolled as a control in a pregnancy study. The CDR3 bases are TGTGCCAGCAGTCCGACAGGGGTTCACTACAATGAGCAGTTCTTC. This encodes CASSPTGVHYNEQFF. The complete variable domain, with remaining parts taken from reference TRBV28 and TRBJ2-1, reads DVKVTQSSRYLVKRTGEKVFLECVQDMDHENMFWYRQDPGLGLRLIYFSYDVKMKEKGDIPEGYSVSREKKERFSLILESASTNQTSMYLCASSPTGVHYNEQFFGPGTRLTVL.